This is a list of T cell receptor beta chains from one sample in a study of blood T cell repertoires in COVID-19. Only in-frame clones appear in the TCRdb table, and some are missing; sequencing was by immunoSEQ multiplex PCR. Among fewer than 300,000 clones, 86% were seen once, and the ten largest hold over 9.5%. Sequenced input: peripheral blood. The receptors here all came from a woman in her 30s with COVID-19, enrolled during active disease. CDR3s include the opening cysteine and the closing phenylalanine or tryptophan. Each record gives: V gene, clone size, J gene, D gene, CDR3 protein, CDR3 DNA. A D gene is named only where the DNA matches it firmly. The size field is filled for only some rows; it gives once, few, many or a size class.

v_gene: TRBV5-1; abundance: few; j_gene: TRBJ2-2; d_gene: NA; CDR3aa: CASSSASGMGKLFF; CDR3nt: TGCGCCAGCAGCTCGGCTTCAGGGATGGGAAAGCTGTTTTTT
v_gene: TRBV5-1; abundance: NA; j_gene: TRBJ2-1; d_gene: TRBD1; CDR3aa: CASSTEPGQGALSSYNEQFF; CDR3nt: TGCGCCAGCAGCACTGAACCCGGACAGGGGGCTTTATCTTCCTACAATGAGCAGTTCTTC
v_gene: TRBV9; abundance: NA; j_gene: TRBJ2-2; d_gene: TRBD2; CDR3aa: CASSVTGGPSTGELFF; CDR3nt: TGTGCCAGCAGCGTCACGGGGGGGCCGAGCACCGGGGAGCTGTTTTTT
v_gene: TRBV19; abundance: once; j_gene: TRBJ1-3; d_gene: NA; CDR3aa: CASSISGGNTIYF; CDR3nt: TGTGCCAGTAGTATATCAGGAGGAAACACCATATATTTT
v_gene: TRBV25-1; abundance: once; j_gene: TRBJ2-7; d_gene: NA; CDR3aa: CASSVSTGNYEQYF; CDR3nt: TGTGCCAGCAGTGTATCGACAGGCAACTACGAGCAGTACTTC
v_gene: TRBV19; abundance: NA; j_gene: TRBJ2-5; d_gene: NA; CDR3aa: CASSITGTNLETQYF; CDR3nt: TGTGCCAGTAGTATAACCGGGACAAATCTAGAGACCCAGTACTTC
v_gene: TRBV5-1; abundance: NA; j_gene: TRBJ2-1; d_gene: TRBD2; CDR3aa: CASSLWTSGDQFF; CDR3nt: TGCGCCAGCAGCTTGTGGACTAGCGGGGACCAGTTCTTC
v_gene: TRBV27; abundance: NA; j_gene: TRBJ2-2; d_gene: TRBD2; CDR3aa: CASSPHRGLAGGYGTGELFF; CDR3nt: TGTGCCAGCAGTCCACATAGGGGACTAGCGGGGGGCTACGGCACCGGGGAGCTGTTTTTT
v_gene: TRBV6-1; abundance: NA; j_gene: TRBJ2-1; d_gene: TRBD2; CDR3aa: CASSEMGLAGGQSYNEQFF; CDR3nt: TGTGCCAGCAGTGAAATGGGACTAGCGGGGGGGCAGTCCTACAATGAGCAGTTCTTC
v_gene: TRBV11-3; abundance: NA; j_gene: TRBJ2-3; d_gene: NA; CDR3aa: CASSLDRTGFTDTQYF; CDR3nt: TGTGCCAGCAGCTTAGATCGGACGGGGTTCACAGATACGCAGTATTTT
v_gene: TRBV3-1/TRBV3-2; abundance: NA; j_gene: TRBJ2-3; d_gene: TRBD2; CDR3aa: CASSPVTSGIDTQYF; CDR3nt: TGTGCCAGCAGCCCCGTGACTAGCGGCATAGATACGCAGTATTTT
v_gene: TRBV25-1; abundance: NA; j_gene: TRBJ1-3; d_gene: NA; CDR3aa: CASSVAGYGNTIYF; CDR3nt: TGTGCCAGCAGTGTAGCCGGTTATGGAAACACCATATATTTT
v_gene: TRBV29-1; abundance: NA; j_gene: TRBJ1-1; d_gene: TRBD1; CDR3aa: CSVQGARRNTEAFF; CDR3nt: TGCAGCGTTCAGGGGGCGCGGAGAAACACTGAAGCTTTCTTT
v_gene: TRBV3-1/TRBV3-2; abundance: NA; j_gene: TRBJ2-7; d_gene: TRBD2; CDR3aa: CASSLMTSGSYEQYF; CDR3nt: TGTGCCAGCAGCCTCATGACTAGCGGTTCCTACGAGCAGTACTTC
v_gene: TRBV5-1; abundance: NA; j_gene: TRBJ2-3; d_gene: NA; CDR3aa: CASSLGGPGTDTQYF; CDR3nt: TGCGCCAGCAGCTTGGGCGGCCCCGGGACAGATACGCAGTATTTT
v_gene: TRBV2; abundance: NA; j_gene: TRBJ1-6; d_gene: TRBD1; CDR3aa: CASSESGVGQGYEPLHF; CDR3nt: TGTGCCAGCAGTGAAAGTGGGGTGGGACAGGGATACGAACCCCTCCACTTT
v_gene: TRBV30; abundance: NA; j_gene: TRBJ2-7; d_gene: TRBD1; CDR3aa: CAWTGQAYSYEQYF; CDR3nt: TGTGCCTGGACCGGACAGGCCTACTCCTACGAGCAGTACTTC
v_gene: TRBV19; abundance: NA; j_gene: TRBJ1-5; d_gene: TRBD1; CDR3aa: CATLTGDRNQPQHF; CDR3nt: TGTGCCACCCTGACAGGGGACAGGAATCAGCCCCAGCATTTT
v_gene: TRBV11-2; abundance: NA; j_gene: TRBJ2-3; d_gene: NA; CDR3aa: CASSLGVTRGAGDTQYF; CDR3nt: TGTGCCAGCAGCTTAGGAGTGACGCGGGGAGCGGGAGATACGCAGTATTTT
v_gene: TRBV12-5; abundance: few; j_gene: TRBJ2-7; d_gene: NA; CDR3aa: CASALGAGSSYEQYF; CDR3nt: TGTGCTAGTGCCCTCGGGGCGGGGAGCTCCTACGAGCAGTACTTC
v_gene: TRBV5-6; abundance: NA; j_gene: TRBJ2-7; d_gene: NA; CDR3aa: CASSFYPNPAYEQYF; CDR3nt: TGTGCCAGCAGCTTCTACCCCAACCCGGCCTACGAGCAGTACTTC
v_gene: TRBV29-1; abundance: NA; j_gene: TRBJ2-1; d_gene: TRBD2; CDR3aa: CSAVSGVSYNEQFF; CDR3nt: TGCAGCGCTGTAAGCGGGGTCTCCTACAATGAGCAGTTCTTC
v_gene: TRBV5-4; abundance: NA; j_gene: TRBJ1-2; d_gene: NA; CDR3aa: CASSPDRNYGYTF; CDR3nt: TGTGCCAGCAGCCCTGACAGGAACTATGGCTACACCTTC
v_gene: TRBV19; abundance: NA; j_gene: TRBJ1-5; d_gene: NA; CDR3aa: CASSIVTAYSNQPQHF; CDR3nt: TGTGCCAGTAGTATAGTGACAGCGTATAGCAATCAGCCCCAGCATTTT
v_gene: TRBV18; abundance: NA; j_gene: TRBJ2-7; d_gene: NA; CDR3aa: CASSPPRGSLREEQYF; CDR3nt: TGTGCCAGCTCACCACCCCGAGGGTCCTTACGGGAAGAGCAGTACTTC
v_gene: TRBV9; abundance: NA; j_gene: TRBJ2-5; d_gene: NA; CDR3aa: CASSVAEHLETQYF; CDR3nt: TGTGCCAGCAGCGTAGCCGAACATCTCGAGACCCAGTACTTC
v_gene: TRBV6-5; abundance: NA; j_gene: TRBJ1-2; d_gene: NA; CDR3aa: CASFERYFHYGYTF; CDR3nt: TGTGCCAGTTTTGAGAGGTATTTCCACTATGGCTACACCTTC
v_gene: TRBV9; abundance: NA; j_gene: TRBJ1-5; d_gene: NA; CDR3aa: CASSVVGGGVGQPQHF; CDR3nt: TGTGCCAGCAGCGTAGTGGGGGGAGGGGTCGGTCAGCCCCAGCATTTT
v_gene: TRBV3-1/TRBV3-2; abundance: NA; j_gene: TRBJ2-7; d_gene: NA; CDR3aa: CASSQEGRGVSYEQYF; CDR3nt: TGTGCCAGCAGCCAAGAAGGCAGGGGGGTTTCCTACGAGCAGTACTTC
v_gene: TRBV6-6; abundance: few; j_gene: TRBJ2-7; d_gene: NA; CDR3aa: CASSVGHYEQYF; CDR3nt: TGTGCCAGCAGCGTGGGACACTACGAGCAGTACTTC
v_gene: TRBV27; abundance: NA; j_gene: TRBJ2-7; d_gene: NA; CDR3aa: CASSLSLVAEQYF; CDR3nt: TGTGCCAGCAGTTTATCGTTAGTAGCCGAGCAGTACTTC
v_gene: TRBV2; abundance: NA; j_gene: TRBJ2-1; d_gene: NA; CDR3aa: CASSVRGVNNEQFF; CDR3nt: TGTGCCAGCAGTGTCCGCGGGGTAAACAATGAGCAGTTCTTC
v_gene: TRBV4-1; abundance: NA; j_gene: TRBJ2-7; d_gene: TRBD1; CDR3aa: CATRGQGGEQYF; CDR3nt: TGCGCCACGAGGGGACAGGGTGGCGAGCAGTACTTC
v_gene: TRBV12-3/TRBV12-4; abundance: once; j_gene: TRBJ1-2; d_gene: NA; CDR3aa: CASRGGAGYGYTF; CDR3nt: TGTGCCAGCAGGGGAGGGGCGGGCTATGGCTACACCTTC
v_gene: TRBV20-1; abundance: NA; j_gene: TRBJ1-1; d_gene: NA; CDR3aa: CSASEQGETEAFF; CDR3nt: TGCAGTGCTAGTGAACAGGGTGAAACTGAAGCTTTCTTT
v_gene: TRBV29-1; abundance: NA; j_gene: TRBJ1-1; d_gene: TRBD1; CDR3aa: CSVVYRGRSTEAFF; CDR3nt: TGCAGCGTTGTTTATAGGGGGCGGAGTACTGAAGCTTTCTTT